Presented here are 16 T cell receptor beta chains from one specimen sequenced in a study of cytomegalovirus exposure and HLA in healthy donors. Some clones are missing from TCRdb's copy, which holds only in-frame ones; the method was immunoSEQ multiplex PCR. The sample lists about 120,000 clones; approximately 89% were seen once. The material sequenced was PBMCs. Receptor source: a woman aged 18-29 years in good health and CMV-seronegative.

V and J are TRBV5-1 and TRBJ2-7; 12 bases match TRBD1. V lost 4 bases to trimming and J lost 4 bases; unmatched junction nucleotides: 6. The CDR3 is made up of 15 amino acids. The germline CDR1 and CDR2 sequences are SGHRS and YFSETQ. CDR3 loop: CASSLTGQGAYEQYF. The CDR3 DNA reads as TGCGCCAGCAGCCTCACGGGACAGGGGGCATACGAGCAGTACTTC.

The J gene is TRBJ2-1, the V gene TRBV25-1; TRBD2 is a possible D gene (5 bases). The V gene lost 5 bases and the J gene lost 7 bases, with 12 bases spanning the gap. The CDR3 runs 13 residues. Germline V gene lookup returns CDR1 MGHDK and CDR2 SYGVNS. In DNA form, the CDR3 reads TGTGCCAGCAGTCCCGAGAGGGATAATGAGCAGTTCTTC. Its translation: CASSPERDNEQFF.

This chain joins TRBV6-1 and TRBJ2-7; 7 nucleotides match TRBD2. The germline V gene has CDR1 MNHNS and CDR2 SASEGT. The V and J ends lost 2 bases and 3 bases, in that order; junction bases with no gene match: 13. The CDR3 is made up of 17 amino acids. The CDR3 sequence is CASSELARSSGNYEQYF. CDR3 DNA: TGTGCCAGCAGTGAACTGGCCCGATCCAGCGGGAACTACGAGCAGTACTTC.

The chain uses TRBV7-8 and TRBJ1-2; D unresolved. The CDR3 covers 16 residues. The germline V gene has CDR1 SGHVS and CDR2 FQNEAQ. The V end was cut by 5 bases, the J end by 2 bases, with 18 bases between. The CDR3 bases are TGTGCCAGCAGCCCCACTGTAGCGGGATTAAACTATGGCTACACCTTC. Translation: CASSPTVAGLNYGYTF.

The chain uses TRBV30 and TRBJ1-2, with a tentative D call TRBD1 (6 bases). Germline values: CDR1 GTSNPN, CDR2 SVGIG (reference sequence). The ends were cut back, 0 bases at V and 2 bases at J, with 16 bases in the middle. There are 16 residues in the CDR3. The CDR3 DNA sequence: TGTGCCTGGAGTGTATATCCGGGACACGAAAACTATGGCTACACCTTC. Protein: CAWSVYPGHENYGYTF.

The genes are TRBV7-3 and TRBJ2-1; TRBD1 is a possible D gene (6 bases). The CDR3 loop spans 14 amino acids. Per the germline V gene, CDR1 is SGHTA and CDR2 is FQGTGA. The V end was cut by 4 bases, the J end by 6 bases, with 13 bases between. CDR3: CASSSRTDSNEQFF. Here the CDR3 DNA reads TGTGCCAGCAGCTCCCGGACAGACTCCAATGAGCAGTTCTTC.

The CDR3 DNA is TGTGCCACCAGCGCAGGGAGGGCCAATCAGCCCCAGCATTTT. This gives the protein CATSAGRANQPQHF. V gene TRBV15 combines with J gene TRBJ1-5, with TRBD1 as a possible D gene (5 bases). Per the germline V gene, CDR1 is LNHNV and CDR2 is YYDKDF (reference sequence). Trimming cost V 5 bases and J 3 bases, with 11 bases left between them. CDR3 length: 14 amino acids.

The rearrangement uses TRBV6-1 and TRBJ2-7; D gene ambiguous. The CDR3 covers 11 residues. The germline V gene has CDR1 MNHNS and CDR2 SASEGT. Trimming took 2 bases from V and 6 from J, leaving 5 bases between them. In DNA, the CDR3 is TGTGCCAGCAGTGAATTCTCCGAGCAGTACTTC. It encodes CASSEFSEQYF.

The rearrangement joins TRBV5-1 to TRBJ1-4; D is unresolved. V lost 0 bases, J lost 0 bases, and 9 bases lay in between. Looked up from germline, CDR1 is SGHRS and CDR2 is YFSETQ. The CDR3 extends over 16 amino acids. CDR3 sequence (DNA): TGCGCCAGCAGCTTGGCCAGGAGGGCAACTAATGAAAAACTGTTTTTT. It translates to CASSLARRATNEKLFF.

This chain links TRBV5-1 with TRBJ1-2; 8 nucleotides agree with TRBD1. CDR3 length: 14 residues. Trimming cost V 5 bases and J 3 bases; bases outside gene matches: 6. Per germline, CDR1 SGHRS and CDR2 YFSETQ. For the CDR3, the DNA is TGCGCCAGCAGTATGACAGGGGTCGACTATGGCTACACCTTC. Translation: CASSMTGVDYGYTF.

The chain is built from TRBV7-2 and TRBJ1-3; tentatively, D is TRBD1 (5 bases). Germline V gives CDR1 SGHTA, CDR2 FQGNSA. V dropped 1 base and J dropped 3 bases, with 16 bases sitting between them. The CDR3 is 17 residues long. CDR3 nucleotide sequence: TGTGCCAGCAGCTTAGTGGGTACGGGACTCAATGGAAACACCATATATTTT. Amino acids: CASSLVGTGLNGNTIYF.

This clone was recorded a few times. The V call is TRBV28, the J call TRBJ1-5; D is unresolved. V lost 5 bases, J lost 2 bases, and 7 bases lay in between. Germline CDR1 MDHEN, CDR2 SYDVKM. This CDR3 comprises 13 residues. Here the CDR3 reads CASSPGGNQPQHF. DNA of the CDR3: TGTGCCAGCAGTCCCGGGGGCAATCAGCCCCAGCATTTT.

In this sample, this clone turned up once. The CDR3 sequence: CAWSTTGARGYTF. The DNA of the CDR3 is TGTGCCTGGAGTACGACAGGGGCGAGAGGCTACACCTTC. V gene TRBV30 combines with J gene TRBJ1-2; 8 bases match TRBD1. This CDR3 region has 13 residues. The J segment lost 8 bases and the V segment lost 2 bases, leaving 7 bases of the junction unmatched. Germline V gives CDR1 GTSNPN, CDR2 SVGIG (reference sequence).

This chain uses TRBV4-2 with TRBJ2-7; D might be TRBD1 (6 bases). This CDR3 region has 15 residues. Trimming took off 4 bases at V and 1 base at J, with 14 bases between the two ends. Per the germline V gene, CDR1 is LGHNA and CDR2 is YNFKEQ. The CDR3 protein is CASSLPVGASYEQYF. In DNA form, the CDR3 reads TGTGCCAGCAGCCTACCGGTGGGGGCATCCTACGAGCAGTACTTC.

V gene TRBV28 combines with J gene TRBJ2-1, with D perhaps matching TRBD1 (6 bases). The CDR3 is 16 amino acids. CDR1 is MDHEN, CDR2 SYDVKM, per germline. V was trimmed by 6 bases and J by 2 bases, leaving 17 bases between them. The DNA for the CDR3 is TGTGCCAGCAGAGCGAGGGGGACACCCACCTACAATGAGCAGTTCTTC. The encoded protein is CASRARGTPTYNEQFF.

The rearrangement links TRBV28 to TRBJ2-7, with D uncertain. The CDR3 runs to 12 residues. Germline assignment: CDR1 MDHEN and CDR2 SYDVKM. The V and J ends lost 6 bases and 4 bases respectively, with 10 bases between them. The CDR3 loop reads CASSPLVYEQYF. In DNA form, the CDR3 reads TGTGCCAGCAGCCCCTTAGTGTACGAGCAGTACTTC.